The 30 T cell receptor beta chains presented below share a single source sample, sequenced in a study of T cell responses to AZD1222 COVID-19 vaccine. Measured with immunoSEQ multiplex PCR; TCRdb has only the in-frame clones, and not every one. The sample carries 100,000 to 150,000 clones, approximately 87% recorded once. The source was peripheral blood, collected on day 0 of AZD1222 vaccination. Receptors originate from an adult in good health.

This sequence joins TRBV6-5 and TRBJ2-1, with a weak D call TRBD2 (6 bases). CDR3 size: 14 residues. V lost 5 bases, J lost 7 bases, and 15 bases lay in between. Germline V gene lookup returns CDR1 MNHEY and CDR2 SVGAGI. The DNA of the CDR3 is TGTGCCAGCAGTCCCGCGGGCGGAGGGAATGAGCAGTTCTTC. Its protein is CASSPAGGGNEQFF.

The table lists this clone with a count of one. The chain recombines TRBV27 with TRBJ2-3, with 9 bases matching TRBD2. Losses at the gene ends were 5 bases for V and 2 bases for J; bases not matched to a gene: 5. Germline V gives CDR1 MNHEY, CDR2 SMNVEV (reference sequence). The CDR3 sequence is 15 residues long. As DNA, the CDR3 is TGTGCCAGCAGTAAAGGACTAGCGCTCACAGATACGCAGTATTTT. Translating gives CASSKGLALTDTQYF.

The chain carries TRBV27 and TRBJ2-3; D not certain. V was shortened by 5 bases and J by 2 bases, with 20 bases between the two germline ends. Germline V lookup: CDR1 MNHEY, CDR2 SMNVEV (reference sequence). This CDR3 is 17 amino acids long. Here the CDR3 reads CASSRQTAWQLTDTQYF. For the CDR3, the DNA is TGTGCCAGCAGTCGCCAGACCGCTTGGCAACTCACAGATACGCAGTATTTT.

The CDR3 sequence: CARGQGIDEQYF. CDR3 DNA: TGTGCCCGGGGCCAGGGTATCGACGAGCAGTACTTC. The rearrangement joins TRBV30 to TRBJ2-7; D tentatively fits TRBD1 or TRBD2 (5 bases each). Germline CDR1 is GTSNPN and CDR2 is SVGIG (reference sequence). The CDR3 has 12 residues. The V gene lost 8 bases and the J gene lost 5 bases, with 16 bases spanning the gap. The entire variable domain, with the rest obtained from reference TRBV30 and TRBJ2-7, is as follows: SQTIHQWPATLVQPVGSPLSLECTVEGTSNPNLYWYRQAAGRGLQLLFYSVGIGQISSEVPQNLSASRPQDRQFILSSKKLLLSDSGFYLCARGQGIDEQYFGPGTRLTVT.

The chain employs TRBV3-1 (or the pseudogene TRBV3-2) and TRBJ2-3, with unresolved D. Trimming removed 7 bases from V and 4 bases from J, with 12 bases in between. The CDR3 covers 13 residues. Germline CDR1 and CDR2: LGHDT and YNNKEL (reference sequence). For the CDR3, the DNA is TGTGCCAGCACCCCCGGGTCGGCAGATACGCAGTATTTT. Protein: CASTPGSADTQYF.

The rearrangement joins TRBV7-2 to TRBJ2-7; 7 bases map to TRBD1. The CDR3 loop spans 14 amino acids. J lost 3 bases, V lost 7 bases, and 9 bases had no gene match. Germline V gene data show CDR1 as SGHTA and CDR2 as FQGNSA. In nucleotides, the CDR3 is TGTGCCAGCACCAAGGGGCCAGGGGGCTACGAGCAGTACTTC. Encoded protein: CASTKGPGGYEQYF.

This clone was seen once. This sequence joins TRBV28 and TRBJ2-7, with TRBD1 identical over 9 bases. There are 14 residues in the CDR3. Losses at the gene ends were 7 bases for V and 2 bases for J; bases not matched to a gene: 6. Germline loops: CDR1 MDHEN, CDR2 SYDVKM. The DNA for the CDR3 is TGTGCCAGCAAGAGGGACAGGGCCCCCTACGAGCAGTACTTC. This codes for CASKRDRAPYEQYF.

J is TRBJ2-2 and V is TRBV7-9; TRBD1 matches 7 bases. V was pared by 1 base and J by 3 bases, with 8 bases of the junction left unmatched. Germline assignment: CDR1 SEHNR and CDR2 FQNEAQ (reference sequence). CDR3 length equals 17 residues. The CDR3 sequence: CASSLEWQGVYTGELFF. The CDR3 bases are TGTGCCAGCAGCTTAGAGTGGCAGGGGGTATACACCGGGGAGCTGTTTTTT.

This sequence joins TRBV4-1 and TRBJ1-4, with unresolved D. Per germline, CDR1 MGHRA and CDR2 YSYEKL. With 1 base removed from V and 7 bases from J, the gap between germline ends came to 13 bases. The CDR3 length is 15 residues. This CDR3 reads CASSQVGTGGEKLFF. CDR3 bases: TGCGCCAGCAGCCAAGTCGGTACGGGAGGTGAAAAACTGTTTTTT.

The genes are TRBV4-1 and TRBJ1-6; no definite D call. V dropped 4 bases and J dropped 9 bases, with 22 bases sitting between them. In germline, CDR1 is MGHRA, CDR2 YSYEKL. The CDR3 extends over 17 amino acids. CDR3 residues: CASSRLQGSPNSSPLHF. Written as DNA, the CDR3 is TGCGCCAGCAGCCGACTACAAGGGAGTCCTAACAGTTCACCCCTCCACTTT.

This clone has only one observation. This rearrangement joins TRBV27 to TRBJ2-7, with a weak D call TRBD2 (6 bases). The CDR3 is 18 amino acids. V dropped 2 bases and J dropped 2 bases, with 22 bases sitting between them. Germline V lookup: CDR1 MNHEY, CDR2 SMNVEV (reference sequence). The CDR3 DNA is TGTGCCAGCAGTTTAAGAGGTCAGGGAGGTAGCGTGGCCTACGAGCAGTACTTC. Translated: CASSLRGQGGSVAYEQYF.

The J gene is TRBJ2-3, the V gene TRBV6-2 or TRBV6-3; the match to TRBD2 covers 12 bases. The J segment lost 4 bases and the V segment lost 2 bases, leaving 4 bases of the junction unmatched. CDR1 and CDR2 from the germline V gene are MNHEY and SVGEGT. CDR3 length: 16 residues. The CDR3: CASSYDLAGGSDTQYF. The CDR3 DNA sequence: TGTGCCAGCAGTTACGACCTAGCGGGAGGGTCAGATACGCAGTATTTT.

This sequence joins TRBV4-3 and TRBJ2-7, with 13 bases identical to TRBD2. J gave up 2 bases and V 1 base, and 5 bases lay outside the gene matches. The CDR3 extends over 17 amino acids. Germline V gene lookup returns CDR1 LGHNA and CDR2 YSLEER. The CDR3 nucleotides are TGCGCCAGCAGCCAAGGTTCCGGGACTAGCGGGGCCTACGAGCAGTACTTC. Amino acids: CASSQGSGTSGAYEQYF.

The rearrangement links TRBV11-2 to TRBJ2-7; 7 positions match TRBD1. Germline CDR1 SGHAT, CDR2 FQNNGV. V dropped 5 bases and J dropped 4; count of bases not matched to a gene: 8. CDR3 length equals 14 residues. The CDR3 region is CASSPRTGFYEQYF. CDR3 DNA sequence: TGTGCCAGCAGCCCGCGGACAGGATTTTACGAGCAGTACTTC. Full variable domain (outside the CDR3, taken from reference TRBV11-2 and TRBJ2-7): EAGVAQSPRYKIIEKRQSVAFWCNPISGHATLYWYQQILGQGPKLLIQFQNNGVVDDSQLPKDRFSAERLKGVDSTLKIQPAKLEDSAVYLCASSPRTGFYEQYFGPGTRLTVT.

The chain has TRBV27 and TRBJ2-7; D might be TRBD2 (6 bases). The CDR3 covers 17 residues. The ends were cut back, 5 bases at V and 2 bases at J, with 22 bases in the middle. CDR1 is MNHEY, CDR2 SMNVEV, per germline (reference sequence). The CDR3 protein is CASSATGTPRPAYEQYF. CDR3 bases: TGTGCCAGCAGTGCTACCGGGACTCCTCGGCCCGCCTACGAGCAGTACTTC.

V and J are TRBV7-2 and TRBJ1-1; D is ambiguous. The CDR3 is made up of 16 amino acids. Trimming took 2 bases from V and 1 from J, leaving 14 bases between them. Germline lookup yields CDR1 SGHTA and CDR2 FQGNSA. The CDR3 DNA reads TGTGCCAGCAGCTTAAAAAGTCTACGGGGGAACACTGAAGCTTTCTTT. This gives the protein CASSLKSLRGNTEAFF. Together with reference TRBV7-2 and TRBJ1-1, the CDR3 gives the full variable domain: GAGVSQSPSNKVTEKGKDVELRCDPISGHTALYWYRQSLGQGLEFLIYFQGNSAPDKSGLPSDRFSAERTGGSVSTLTIQRTQQEDSAVYLCASSLKSLRGNTEAFFGQGTRLTVV.

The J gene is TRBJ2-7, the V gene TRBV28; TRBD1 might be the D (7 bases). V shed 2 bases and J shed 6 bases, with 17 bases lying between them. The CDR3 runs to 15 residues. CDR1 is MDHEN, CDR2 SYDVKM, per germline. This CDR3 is CASSLRGTVTGEQYF. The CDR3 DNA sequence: TGTGCCAGCAGTTTACGCGGGACAGTTACCGGCGAGCAGTACTTC.

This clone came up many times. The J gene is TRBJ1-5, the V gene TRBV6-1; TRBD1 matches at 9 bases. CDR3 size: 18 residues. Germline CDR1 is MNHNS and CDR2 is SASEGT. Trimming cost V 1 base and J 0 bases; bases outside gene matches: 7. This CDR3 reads CASSEGTGDFRSNQPQHF. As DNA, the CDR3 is TGTGCCAGCAGTGAAGGGACAGGGGACTTTCGTAGCAATCAGCCCCAGCATTTT.

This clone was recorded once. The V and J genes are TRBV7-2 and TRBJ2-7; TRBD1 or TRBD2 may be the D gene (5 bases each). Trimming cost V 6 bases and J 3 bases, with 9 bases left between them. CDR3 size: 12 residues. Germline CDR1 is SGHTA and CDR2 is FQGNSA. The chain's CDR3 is CASRGTGYEQYF. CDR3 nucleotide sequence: TGTGCCAGCAGAGGGACGGGCTACGAGCAGTACTTC.

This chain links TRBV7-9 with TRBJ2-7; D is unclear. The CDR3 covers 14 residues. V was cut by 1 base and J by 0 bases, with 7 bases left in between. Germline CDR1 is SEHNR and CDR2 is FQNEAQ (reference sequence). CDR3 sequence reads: CASSLEADSYEQYF. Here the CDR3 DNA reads TGTGCCAGCAGCTTAGAGGCGGACTCCTACGAGCAGTACTTC. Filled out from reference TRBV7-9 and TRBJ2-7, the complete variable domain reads DTGVSQNPRHKITKRGQNVTFRCDPISEHNRLYWYRQTLGQGPEFLTYFQNEAQLEKSRLLSDRFSAERPKGSFSTLEIQRTEQGDSAMYLCASSLEADSYEQYFGPGTRLTVT.

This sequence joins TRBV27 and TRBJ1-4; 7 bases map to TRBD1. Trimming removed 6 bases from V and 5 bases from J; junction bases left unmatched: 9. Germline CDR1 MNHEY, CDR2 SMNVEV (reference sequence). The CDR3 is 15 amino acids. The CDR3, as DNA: TGTGCCAGCAGCCTCCGGGACAGTAACAATGAAAAACTGTTTTTT. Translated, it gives CASSLRDSNNEKLFF.

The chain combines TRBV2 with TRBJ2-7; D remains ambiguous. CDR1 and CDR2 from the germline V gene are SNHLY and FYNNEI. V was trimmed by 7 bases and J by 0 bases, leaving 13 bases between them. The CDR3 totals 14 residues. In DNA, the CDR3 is TGTGCCAGCAAGGGCGTGGCTTACTCCTACGAGCAGTACTTC. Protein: CASKGVAYSYEQYF.

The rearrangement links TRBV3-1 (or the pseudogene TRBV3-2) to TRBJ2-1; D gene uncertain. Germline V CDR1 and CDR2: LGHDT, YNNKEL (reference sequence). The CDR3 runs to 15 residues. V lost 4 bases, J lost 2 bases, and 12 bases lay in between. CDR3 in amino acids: CASSPEWATYNEQFF. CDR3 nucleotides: TGTGCCAGCAGCCCTGAGTGGGCGACCTACAATGAGCAGTTCTTC.

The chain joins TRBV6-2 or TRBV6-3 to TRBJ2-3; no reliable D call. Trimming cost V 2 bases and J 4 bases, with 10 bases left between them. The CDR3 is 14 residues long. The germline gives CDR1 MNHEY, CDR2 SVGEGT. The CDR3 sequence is CASSYLTWADTQYF. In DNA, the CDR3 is TGTGCCAGCAGTTACCTTACTTGGGCAGATACGCAGTATTTT.

The CDR3 bases are TGCGCCAGCAGCTTGGAGGTATTTTCCGAGCAGTACTTC. Amino acids: CASSLEVFSEQYF. The chain carries TRBV5-1 and TRBJ2-7; D call uncertain. Trimming cost V 0 bases and J 6 bases, with 10 bases left between them. Germline CDR1 reads SGHRS; CDR2 reads YFSETQ. The CDR3 is made up of 13 amino acids.

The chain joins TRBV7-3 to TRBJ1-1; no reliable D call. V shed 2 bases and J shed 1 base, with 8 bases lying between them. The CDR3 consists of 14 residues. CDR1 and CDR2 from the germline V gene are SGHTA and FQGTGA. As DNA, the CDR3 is TGTGCCAGCAGCTTAGTTCATGGGAACACTGAAGCTTTCTTT. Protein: CASSLVHGNTEAFF.

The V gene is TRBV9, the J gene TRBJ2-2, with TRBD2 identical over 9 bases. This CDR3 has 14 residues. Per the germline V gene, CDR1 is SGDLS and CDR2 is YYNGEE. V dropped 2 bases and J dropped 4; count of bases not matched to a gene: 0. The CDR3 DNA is TGTGCCAGCAGCGTGCGGGAGGGCACCGGGGAGCTGTTTTTT. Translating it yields CASSVREGTGELFF.

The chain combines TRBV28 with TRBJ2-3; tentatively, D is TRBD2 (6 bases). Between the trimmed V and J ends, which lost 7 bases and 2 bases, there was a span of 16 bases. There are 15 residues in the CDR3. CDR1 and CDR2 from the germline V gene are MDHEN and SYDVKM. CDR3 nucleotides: TGTGCCAGCAAAGTTCGAGCGGGCCACACAGATACGCAGTATTTT. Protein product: CASKVRAGHTDTQYF.

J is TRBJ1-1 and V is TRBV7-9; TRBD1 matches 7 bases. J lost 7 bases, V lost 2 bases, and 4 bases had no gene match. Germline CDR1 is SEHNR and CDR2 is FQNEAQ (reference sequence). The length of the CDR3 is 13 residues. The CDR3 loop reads CASSLLQGLEAFF. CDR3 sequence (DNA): TGTGCCAGCAGCTTACTACAGGGGCTTGAAGCTTTCTTT. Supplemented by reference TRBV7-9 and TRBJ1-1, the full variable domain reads DTGVSQNPRHKITKRGQNVTFRCDPISEHNRLYWYRQTLGQGPEFLTYFQNEAQLEKSRLLSDRFSAERPKGSFSTLEIQRTEQGDSAMYLCASSLLQGLEAFFGQGTRLTVV.

The CDR3 bases are TGTGCCAGTGCGACCGCAACTAACTATGGCTACACCTTC. Protein: CASATATNYGYTF. The chain carries TRBV6-5 and TRBJ1-2; no reliable D call. V shed 9 bases and J shed 0 bases, with 11 bases lying between them. Germline V lookup: CDR1 MNHEY, CDR2 SVGAGI. The CDR3 extends over 13 amino acids.